This note documents a single T cell receptor (beta chain) sequence. Per the original methods: Researchers report that nucleated cell counts were estimated from reference gene primer amplification. The method was immunoSEQ multiplex PCR; TCRdb's version includes in-frame clones alone and lacks a portion of them. V and J calls and clone size are given by that table; D and trimming were obtained from the DNA. The table includes 200,000 to 250,000 clones, approximately 77% detected once. Germline loops: CDR1 SGDLS, CDR2 YYNGEE. Trimming pared 3 bases from V and 4 bases from J, leaving 11 bases between. CDR3 length: 15 residues. The data stem from a study of blood T cell repertoires in COVID-19. Turning to the study itself: Samples came from the United States, Italy and Spain, spanning acute and convalescent COVID-19. T cells, B-cell-depleted T cells, or PBMCs supplied cDNA or gDNA.

The V gene is TRBV9, the J gene TRBJ1-6, with no clear D. Sequencing input: peripheral blood. This TCR came from a woman older than 75 with acute or convalescent COVID-19. The CDR3 sequence is CASSAAPTYNSPLHF. The CDR3 DNA reads TGTGCCAGCAGCGCAGCCCCGACTTATAATTCACCCCTCCACTTT.